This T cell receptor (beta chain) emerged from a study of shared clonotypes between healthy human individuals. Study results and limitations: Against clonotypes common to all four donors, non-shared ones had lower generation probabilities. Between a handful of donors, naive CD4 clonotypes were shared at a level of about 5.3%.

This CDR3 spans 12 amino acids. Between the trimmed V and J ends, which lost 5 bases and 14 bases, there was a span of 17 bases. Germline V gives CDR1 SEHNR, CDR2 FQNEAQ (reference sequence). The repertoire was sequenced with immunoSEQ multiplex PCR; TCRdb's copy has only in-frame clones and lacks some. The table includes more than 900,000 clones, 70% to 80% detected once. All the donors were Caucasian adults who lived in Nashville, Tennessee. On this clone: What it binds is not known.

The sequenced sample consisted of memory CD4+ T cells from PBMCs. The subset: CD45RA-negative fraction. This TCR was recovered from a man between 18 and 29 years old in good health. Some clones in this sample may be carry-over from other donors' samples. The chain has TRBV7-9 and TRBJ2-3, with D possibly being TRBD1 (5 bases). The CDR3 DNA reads TGTGCCAGCAGCCAAAAGGGGTCGGGTGGGTATTTT. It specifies CASSQKGSGGYF.